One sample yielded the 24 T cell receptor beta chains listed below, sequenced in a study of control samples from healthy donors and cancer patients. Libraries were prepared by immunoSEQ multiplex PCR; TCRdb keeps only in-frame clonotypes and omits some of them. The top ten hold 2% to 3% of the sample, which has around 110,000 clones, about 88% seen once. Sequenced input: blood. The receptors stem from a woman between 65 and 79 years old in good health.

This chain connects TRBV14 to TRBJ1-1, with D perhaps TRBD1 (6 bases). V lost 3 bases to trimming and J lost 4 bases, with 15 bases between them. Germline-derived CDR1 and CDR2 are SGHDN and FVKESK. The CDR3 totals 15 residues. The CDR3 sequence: CASSQMGAWTTEAFF. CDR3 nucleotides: TGTGCCAGCAGCCAGATGGGGGCGTGGACCACTGAAGCTTTCTTT. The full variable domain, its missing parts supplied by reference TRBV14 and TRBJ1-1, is EAGVTQFPSHSVIEKGQTVTLRCDPISGHDNLYWYRRVMGKEIKFLLHFVKESKQDESGMPNNRFLAERTGGTYSTLKVQPAELEDSGVYFCASSQMGAWTTEAFFGQGTRLTVV.

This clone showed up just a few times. The DNA of the CDR3 is TGCGCCAGCAGCTTATCCCGGGGCCTTGGCACTGAAGCTTTCTTT. Its translation: CASSLSRGLGTEAFF. The chain carries TRBV5-1 and TRBJ1-1; D is perhaps TRBD1 (5 bases). Per the germline V gene, CDR1 is SGHRS and CDR2 is YFSETQ. The CDR3 spans 15 residues. V was clipped by 2 bases and J by 4 bases, with 15 bases between them.

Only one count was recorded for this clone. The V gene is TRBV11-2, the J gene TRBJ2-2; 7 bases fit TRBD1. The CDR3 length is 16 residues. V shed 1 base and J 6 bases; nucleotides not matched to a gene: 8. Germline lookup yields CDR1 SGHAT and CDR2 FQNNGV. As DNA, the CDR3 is TGTGCCAGCAGCTTAGTGAGACAGGGTGCCGCCGGGGAGCTGTTTTTT. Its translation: CASSLVRQGAAGELFF.

The CDR3 nucleotides read TGTGCCAGTAACTCAGGGGGGTATGGCTACACCTTC. It is translated as CASNSGGYGYTF. The genes are TRBV25-1 and TRBJ1-2; TRBD1 agrees at 7 bases. Germline values: CDR1 MGHDK, CDR2 SYGVNS. The CDR3 has 12 residues. Losses at the gene ends were 9 bases for V and 5 bases for J; bases not matched to a gene: 6.

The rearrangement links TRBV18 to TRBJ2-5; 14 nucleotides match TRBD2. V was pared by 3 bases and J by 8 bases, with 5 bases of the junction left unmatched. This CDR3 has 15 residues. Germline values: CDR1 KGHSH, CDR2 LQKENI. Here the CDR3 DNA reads TGTGCCAGCTCACCCGGGACTAGCGGGGGCGAAACCCAGTACTTC. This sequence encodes CASSPGTSGGETQYF.

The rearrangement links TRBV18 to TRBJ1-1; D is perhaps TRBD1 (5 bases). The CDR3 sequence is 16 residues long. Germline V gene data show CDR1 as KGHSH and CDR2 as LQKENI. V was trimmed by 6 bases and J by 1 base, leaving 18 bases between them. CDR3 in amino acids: CASSPQTGLSNTEAFF. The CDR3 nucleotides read TGTGCCAGCTCTCCTCAAACGGGACTGTCGAACACTGAAGCTTTCTTT.

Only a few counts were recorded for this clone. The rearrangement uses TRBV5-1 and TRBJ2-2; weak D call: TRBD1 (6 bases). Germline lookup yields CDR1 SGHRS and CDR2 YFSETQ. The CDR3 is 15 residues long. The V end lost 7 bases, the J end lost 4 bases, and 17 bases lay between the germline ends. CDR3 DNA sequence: TGCGCCAGCCGGCCGGACAGTACCTCCACCGGGGAGCTGTTTTTT. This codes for CASRPDSTSTGELFF.

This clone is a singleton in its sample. The CDR3: CASRDRLRDTQYF. The DNA for the CDR3 is TGTGCCAGCAGGGACAGGCTCCGGGATACGCAGTATTTT. The chain recombines TRBV2 with TRBJ2-3, with TRBD1 identical over 7 bases. With 6 bases clipped from V and 6 bases from J, the junction kept 6 bases outside the gene matches. Germline V CDR1 and CDR2: SNHLY, FYNNEI. This CDR3 is built from 13 residues.

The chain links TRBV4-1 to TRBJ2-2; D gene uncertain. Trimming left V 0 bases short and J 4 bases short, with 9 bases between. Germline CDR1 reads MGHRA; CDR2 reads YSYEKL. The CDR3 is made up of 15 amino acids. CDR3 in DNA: TGCGCCAGCAGCCAAGAACCCCGAACCACCGGGGAGCTGTTTTTT. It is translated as CASSQEPRTTGELFF.

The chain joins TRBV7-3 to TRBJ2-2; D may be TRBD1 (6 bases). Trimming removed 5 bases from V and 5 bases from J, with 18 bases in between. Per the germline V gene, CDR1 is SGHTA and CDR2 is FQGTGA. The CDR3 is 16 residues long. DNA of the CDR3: TGTGCCAGCAGCCAGGGGTCCTCAGGAGGAACCGGGGAGCTGTTTTTT. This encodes CASSQGSSGGTGELFF. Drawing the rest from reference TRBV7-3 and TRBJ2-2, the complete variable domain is GAGVSQTPSNKVTEKGKYVELRCDPISGHTALYWYRQSLGQGPEFLIYFQGTGAADDSGLPNDRFFAVRPEGSVSTLKIQRTERGDSAVYLCASSQGSSGGTGELFFGEGSRLTVL.

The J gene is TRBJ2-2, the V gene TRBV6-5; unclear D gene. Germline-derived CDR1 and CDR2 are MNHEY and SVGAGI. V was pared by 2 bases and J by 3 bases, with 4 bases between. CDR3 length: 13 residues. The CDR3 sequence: CASSYRDTGELFF. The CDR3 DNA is TGTGCCAGCAGTTACAGGGACACCGGGGAGCTGTTTTTT.

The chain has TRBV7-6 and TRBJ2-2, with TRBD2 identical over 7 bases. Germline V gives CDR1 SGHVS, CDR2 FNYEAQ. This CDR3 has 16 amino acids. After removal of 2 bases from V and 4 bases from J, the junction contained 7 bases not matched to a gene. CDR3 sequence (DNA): TGTGCCAGCAGCTTAAGCGGGGCCCCGAGCACCGGGGAGCTGTTTTTT. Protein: CASSLSGAPSTGELFF.

The CDR3 protein is CASSLVSGDTQYF. DNA of the CDR3: TGTGCCAGCAGCTTGGTATCCGGAGATACGCAGTATTTT. The chain is built from TRBV5-6 and TRBJ2-3; no definite D call. Germline lookup yields CDR1 SGHDT and CDR2 YYEEEE. The germline V and J ends were trimmed by 0 bases and 5 bases, with 7 bases remaining between them. The CDR3 is 13 residues long.

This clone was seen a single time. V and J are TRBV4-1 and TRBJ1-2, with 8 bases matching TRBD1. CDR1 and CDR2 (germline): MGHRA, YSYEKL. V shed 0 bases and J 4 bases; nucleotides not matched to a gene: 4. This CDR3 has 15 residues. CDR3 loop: CASSQDFGQGYGYTF. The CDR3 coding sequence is TGCGCCAGCAGCCAAGATTTTGGACAGGGCTATGGCTACACCTTC.

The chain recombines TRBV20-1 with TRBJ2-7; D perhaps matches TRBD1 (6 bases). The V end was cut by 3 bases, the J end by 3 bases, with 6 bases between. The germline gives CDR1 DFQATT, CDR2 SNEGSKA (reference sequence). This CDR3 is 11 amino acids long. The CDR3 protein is CSASRGYEQYF. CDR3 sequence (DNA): TGCAGTGCTAGCAGGGGCTACGAGCAGTACTTC.

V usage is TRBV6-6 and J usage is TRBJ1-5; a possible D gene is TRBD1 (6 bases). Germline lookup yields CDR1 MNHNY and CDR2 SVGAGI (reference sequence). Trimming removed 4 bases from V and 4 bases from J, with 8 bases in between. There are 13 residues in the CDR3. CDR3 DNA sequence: TGTGCCAGCAGTTCACAGGGAAATCAGCCCCAGCATTTT. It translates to CASSSQGNQPQHF.

For the CDR3, the DNA is TGTGCCACCATTGTGCCGGGTCGAGACATTCAGTACTTC. Protein sequence: CATIVPGRDIQYF. The chain recombines TRBV24-1 with TRBJ2-4; D remains unclear. Germline V gene sequence: CDR1 KGHDR, CDR2 SFDVKD. The CDR3 is made up of 13 amino acids. V lost 8 bases to trimming and J lost 8 bases, with 15 bases between them.

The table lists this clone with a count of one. CDR3 residues: CASSLAALREQFF. In DNA form, the CDR3 reads TGTGCCAGCAGCTTAGCCGCCCTTCGGGAGCAGTTCTTC. V usage is TRBV7-2 and J usage is TRBJ2-1; D is unresolved. This CDR3 contains 13 residues. Germline CDR1 reads SGHTA; CDR2 reads FQGNSA. V was clipped by 0 bases and J by 10 bases, with 10 bases between them. The whole variable domain, filled in from reference TRBV7-2 and TRBJ2-1, reads GAGVSQSPSNKVTEKGKDVELRCDPISGHTALYWYRQSLGQGLEFLIYFQGNSAPDKSGLPSDRFSAERTGGSVSTLTIQRTQQEDSAVYLCASSLAALREQFFGPGTRLTVL.

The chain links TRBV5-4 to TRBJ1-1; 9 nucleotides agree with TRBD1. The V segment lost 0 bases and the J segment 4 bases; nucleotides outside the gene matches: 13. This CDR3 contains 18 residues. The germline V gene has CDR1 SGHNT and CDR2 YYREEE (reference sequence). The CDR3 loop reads CASSLGGTGFGRGTEAFF. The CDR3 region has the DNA TGTGCCAGCAGCTTGGGCGGGACAGGGTTTGGTCGGGGCACTGAAGCTTTCTTT.

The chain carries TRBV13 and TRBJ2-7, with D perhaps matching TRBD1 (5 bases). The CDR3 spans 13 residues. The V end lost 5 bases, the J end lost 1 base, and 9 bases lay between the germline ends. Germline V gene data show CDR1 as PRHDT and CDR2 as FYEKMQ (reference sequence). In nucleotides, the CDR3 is TGTGCCAGCAGCCGACAGCCGTCCTACGAGCAGTACTTC. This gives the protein CASSRQPSYEQYF.

The CDR3 DNA reads as TGTGCCAGCAGTGTGGAAGAGAACACTGAAGCTTTCTTT. Residues: CASSVEENTEAFF. The V and J genes are TRBV2 and TRBJ1-1, with unresolved D. The CDR3 spans 13 residues. V gave up 4 bases and J gave up 1 base, with 7 bases separating them. Germline V gene data show CDR1 as SNHLY and CDR2 as FYNNEI.

CDR3 coding DNA: TGTGCCAGCAGCTTAGTGCCCTCCTACGAGCAGTACTTC. Translated, it gives CASSLVPSYEQYF. This chain joins TRBV7-2 and TRBJ2-7; unclear D gene. Germline CDR1 is SGHTA and CDR2 is FQGNSA. The CDR3 spans 13 residues. The V gene lost 1 base and the J gene lost 0 bases, with 4 bases spanning the gap.

The DNA of the CDR3 is TGTGCCAGCTCACCACAGCGTAGCAATCAGCCCCAGCATTTT. This gives the protein CASSPQRSNQPQHF. V is TRBV18 and J is TRBJ1-5, with D uncertain. Germline V CDR1 and CDR2: KGHSH, LQKENI. The CDR3 totals 14 residues. Trimming took 1 base from V and 0 from J, leaving 4 bases between them.

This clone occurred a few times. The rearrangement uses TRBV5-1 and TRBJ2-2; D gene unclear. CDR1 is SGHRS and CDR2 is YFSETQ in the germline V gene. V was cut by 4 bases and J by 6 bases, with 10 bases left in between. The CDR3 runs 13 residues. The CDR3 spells CASSLYAAGELFF. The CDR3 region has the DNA TGCGCCAGCAGCCTTTACGCGGCCGGGGAGCTGTTTTTT.